One and the same sample provided the 8 T cell receptor beta chains below, sequenced in a study of T cells after yellow fever vaccination. TCRdb independently ran MiXCR on the 5' RACE reads; one entry per CDR3 protein. The data show some 560,000 distinct CDR3 sequences, about a sixth seen once. Sequenced here: PBMCs, sampled 4 to 6 days after the first yellow fever vaccination. Receptors originate from a man aged 18-30 years who received the YFV17D yellow fever vaccine.

This chain uses TRBV4-3 with TRBJ2-1, with 12 positions matching TRBD2. Looked up from germline, CDR1 is LGHNA and CDR2 is YSLEER. This CDR3 spans 15 amino acids. With V trimmed by 3 bases and J by 10 bases, 7 bases remained unmatched. The CDR3 region is CASSHSLAGGGEQFF. The CDR3 DNA sequence: TGCGCCAGCAGCCATTCCCTAGCGGGGGGGGGCGAGCAGTTCTTC.

This clonotype has just a few counts. This chain uses TRBV12-3 or TRBV12-4 with TRBJ2-1, with D unclear. The CDR3 consists of 14 residues. The germline V and J ends were trimmed by 6 bases and 5 bases, with 14 bases remaining between them. CDR3 residues: CASRRGISHNEQFF. In DNA, the CDR3 is TGTGCCAGCAGGCGTGGGATTTCCCACAATGAGCAGTTCTTC.

In this sample, this clonotype turned up a few times. The V and J genes are TRBV19 and TRBJ1-1; possible D gene TRBD1, 6 bases. Trimming cost V 3 bases and J 3 bases, with 8 bases left between them. This CDR3 has 13 amino acids. Germline CDR1 is LNHDA and CDR2 is SQIVND (reference sequence). This CDR3 is CASSIEGDTEAFF. CDR3 sequence (DNA): TGTGCCAGTAGTATCGAGGGGGACACTGAAGCTTTCTTT. Based on the CDR3 plus reference TRBV19 and TRBJ1-1, the full variable domain is DGGITQSPKYLFRKEGQNVTLSCEQNLNHDAMYWYRQDPGQGLRLIYYSQIVNDFQKGDIAEGYSVSREKKESFPLTVTSAQKNPTAFYLCASSIEGDTEAFFGQGTRLTVV.

V and J are TRBV7-2 and TRBJ2-1, with 10 bases that match TRBD1. The CDR3 is made up of 15 amino acids. Germline V gives CDR1 SGHTA, CDR2 FQGNSA. The J segment lost 1 base and the V segment lost 5 bases, leaving 2 bases of the junction unmatched. CDR3 residues: CASSRGQGSYNEQFF. DNA for the CDR3: TGTGCCAGCAGCCGGGGACAGGGGTCCTACAATGAGCAGTTCTTC.

This chain links TRBV7-2 with TRBJ2-7; 7 bases fit TRBD2. The CDR3 totals 15 residues. V was clipped by 3 bases and J by 4 bases; unmatched bases: 9. From germline, CDR1 is SGHTA and CDR2 FQGNSA. The CDR3 reads CASSFLRASGYEQYF. CDR3 nucleotide sequence: TGTGCCAGCAGCTTTTTGAGGGCTAGCGGTTACGAGCAGTACTTC. Full variable domain (rest looked up from reference TRBV7-2 and TRBJ2-7): GAGVSQSPSNKVTEKGKDVELRCDPISGHTALYWYRQSLGQGLEFLIYFQGNSAPDKSGLPSDRFSAERTGGSVSTLTIQRTQQEDSAVYLCASSFLRASGYEQYFGPGTRLTVT.

V usage is TRBV5-1 and J usage is TRBJ2-1, with 7 positions matching TRBD1. Germline V gives CDR1 SGHRS, CDR2 YFSETQ. This CDR3 region has 14 residues. The trim removed 5 bases at V and 5 bases at J, leaving 7 bases unmatched. In DNA, the CDR3 is TGCGCCAGCAGTATGGCAGGGGGAAACAATGAGCAGTTCTTC. Translating gives CASSMAGGNNEQFF. The variable domain in full, completed from reference TRBV5-1 and TRBJ2-1, reads KAGVTQTPRYLIKTRGQQVTLSCSPISGHRSVSWYQQTPGQGLQFLFEYFSETQRNKGNFPGRFSGRQFSNSRSEMNVSTLELGDSALYLCASSMAGGNNEQFFGPGTRLTVL.

This clonotype was observed a handful of times. The V gene is TRBV11-2, the J gene TRBJ1-4; 11 bases fit TRBD1. V dropped 3 bases and J dropped 13; count of bases not matched to a gene: 4. CDR1 and CDR2 from the germline V gene are SGHAT and FQNNGV. The CDR3 length is 13 residues. This CDR3 reads CASSLGQGVRLFF. For the CDR3, the DNA is TGTGCCAGCAGCTTGGGACAGGGGGTAAGACTGTTTTTT.

This clonotype has more than one count but fewer than ten. The chain couples TRBV15 to TRBJ2-7, with a tentative D call TRBD1 (5 bases). V was cut by 3 bases and J by 2 bases, with 8 bases left in between. This CDR3 has 13 amino acids. Germline values: CDR1 LNHNV, CDR2 YYDKDF (reference sequence). The CDR3 nucleotides are TGTGCCACCAGCAGGACAGTGGCCTACGAGCAGTACTTC. Its protein product is CATSRTVAYEQYF.